Sequencing of this T cell receptor (beta chain) was carried out in a study of CD8+ T cells in alopecia areata. Treatment given: oral pan-JAK inhibitor, 5-10 mg twice daily. There are 14 residues in the CDR3. The ends were cut back, 2 bases at V and 7 bases at J, with 14 bases in the middle. Germline V lookup: CDR1 LNHDA, CDR2 SQIVND (reference sequence). After isolation, RNA underwent reverse transcription to generate cDNA as the sequencing template. Assay used: immunoSEQ multiplex PCR; TCRdb lists only in-frame clones, some missing. The sample comprises hundreds of thousands of clones, approximately 60% of which are singletons, and about 0.9% rests with the top ten.

This specimen consisted of CD4+ T cells sorted from blood, obtained between weeks 51 and 52, from a patient treated with tofacitinib. The V gene is TRBV19, the J gene TRBJ2-5; a weak D match, TRBD1 (5 bases). This receptor was identified in a human donor with alopecia areata. The CDR3 is CASSIPGLATTQYF. In nucleotides, the CDR3 is TGTGCCAGTAGTATACCAGGGCTGGCGACGACCCAGTACTTC. Based on the CDR3 plus reference TRBV19 and TRBJ2-5, the full variable domain is DGGITQSPKYLFRKEGQNVTLSCEQNLNHDAMYWYRQDPGQGLRLIYYSQIVNDFQKGDIAEGYSVSREKKESFPLTVTSAQKNPTAFYLCASSIPGLATTQYFGPGTRLLVL.